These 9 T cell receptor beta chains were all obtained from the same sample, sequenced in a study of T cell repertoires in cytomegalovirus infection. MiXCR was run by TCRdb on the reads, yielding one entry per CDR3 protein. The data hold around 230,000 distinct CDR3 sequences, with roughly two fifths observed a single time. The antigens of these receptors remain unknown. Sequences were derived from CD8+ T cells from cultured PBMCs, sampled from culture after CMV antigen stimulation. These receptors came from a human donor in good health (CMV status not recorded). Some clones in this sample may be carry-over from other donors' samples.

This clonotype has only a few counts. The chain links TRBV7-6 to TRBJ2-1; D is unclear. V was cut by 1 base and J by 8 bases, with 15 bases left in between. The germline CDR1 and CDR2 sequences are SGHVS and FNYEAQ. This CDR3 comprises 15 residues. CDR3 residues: CASSLVGGNDDEQFF. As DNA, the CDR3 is TGTGCCAGCAGCTTAGTAGGTGGGAATGACGATGAGCAGTTCTTC.

The CDR3 DNA follows: TGCGCCAGCAGCTCCGACTTGGATGAGCAGTTCTTC. Translation gives CASSSDLDEQFF. The rearrangement joins TRBV5-1 to TRBJ2-1; D is uncertain. In germline, CDR1 is SGHRS, CDR2 YFSETQ. The CDR3 has 12 amino acids. V lost 3 bases and J lost 8, with 9 bases in between.

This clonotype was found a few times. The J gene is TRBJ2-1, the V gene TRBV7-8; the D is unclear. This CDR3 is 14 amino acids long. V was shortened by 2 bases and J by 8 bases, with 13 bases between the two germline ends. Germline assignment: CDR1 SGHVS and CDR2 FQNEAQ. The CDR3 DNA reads TGTGCCAGCAGCTTAAGGCAGTCCGGTTATGAGCAGTTCTTC. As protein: CASSLRQSGYEQFF.

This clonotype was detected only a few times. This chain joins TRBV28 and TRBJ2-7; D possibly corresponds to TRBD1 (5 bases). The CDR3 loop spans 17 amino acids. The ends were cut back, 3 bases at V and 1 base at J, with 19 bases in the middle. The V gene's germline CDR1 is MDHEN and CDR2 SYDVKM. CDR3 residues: CASSFLRGTTLSYEQYF. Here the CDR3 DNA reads TGTGCCAGCAGTTTTTTAAGGGGCACTACTCTGTCCTACGAGCAGTACTTC.

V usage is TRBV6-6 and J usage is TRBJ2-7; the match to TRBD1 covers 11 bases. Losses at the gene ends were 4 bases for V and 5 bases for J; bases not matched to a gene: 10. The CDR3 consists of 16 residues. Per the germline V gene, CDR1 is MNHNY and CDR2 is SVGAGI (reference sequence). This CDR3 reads CASSSPLGTGGNEQYF. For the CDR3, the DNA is TGTGCCAGCAGTTCTCCTCTGGGGACAGGGGGGAACGAGCAGTACTTC.

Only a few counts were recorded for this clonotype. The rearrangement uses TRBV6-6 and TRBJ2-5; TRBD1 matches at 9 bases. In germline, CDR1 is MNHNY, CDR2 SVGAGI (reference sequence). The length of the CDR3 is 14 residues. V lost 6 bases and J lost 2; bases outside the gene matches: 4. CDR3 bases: TGTGCCAGCAGAAACAGGGGGCGGCAAGAGACCCAGTACTTC. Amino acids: CASRNRGRQETQYF.

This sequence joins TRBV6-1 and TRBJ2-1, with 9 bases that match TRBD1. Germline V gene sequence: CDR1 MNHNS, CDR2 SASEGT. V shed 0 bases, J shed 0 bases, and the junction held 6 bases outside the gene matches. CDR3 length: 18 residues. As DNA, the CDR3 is TGTGCCAGCAGTGAAGCGGGACAGGGCTTTAGCTCCTACAATGAGCAGTTCTTC. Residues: CASSEAGQGFSSYNEQFF.

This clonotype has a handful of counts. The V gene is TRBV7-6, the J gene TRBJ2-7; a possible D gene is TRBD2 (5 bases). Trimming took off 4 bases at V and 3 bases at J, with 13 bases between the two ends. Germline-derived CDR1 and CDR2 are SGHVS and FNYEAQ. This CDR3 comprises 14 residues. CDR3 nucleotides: TGTGCCAGCAGCTCCTCGACTACACACTACGAGCAGTACTTC. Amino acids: CASSSSTTHYEQYF.

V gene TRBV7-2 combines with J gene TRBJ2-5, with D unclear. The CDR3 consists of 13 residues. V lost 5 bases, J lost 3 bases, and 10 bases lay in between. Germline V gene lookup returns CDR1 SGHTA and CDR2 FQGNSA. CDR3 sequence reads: CASSLNKKETQYF. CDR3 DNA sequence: TGTGCCAGCAGCCTTAACAAAAAAGAGACCCAGTACTTC. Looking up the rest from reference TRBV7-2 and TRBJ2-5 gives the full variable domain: GAGVSQSPSNKVTEKGKDVELRCDPISGHTALYWYRQSLGQGLEFLIYFQGNSAPDKSGLPSDRFSAERTGGSVSTLTIQRTQQEDSAVYLCASSLNKKETQYFGPGTRLLVL.